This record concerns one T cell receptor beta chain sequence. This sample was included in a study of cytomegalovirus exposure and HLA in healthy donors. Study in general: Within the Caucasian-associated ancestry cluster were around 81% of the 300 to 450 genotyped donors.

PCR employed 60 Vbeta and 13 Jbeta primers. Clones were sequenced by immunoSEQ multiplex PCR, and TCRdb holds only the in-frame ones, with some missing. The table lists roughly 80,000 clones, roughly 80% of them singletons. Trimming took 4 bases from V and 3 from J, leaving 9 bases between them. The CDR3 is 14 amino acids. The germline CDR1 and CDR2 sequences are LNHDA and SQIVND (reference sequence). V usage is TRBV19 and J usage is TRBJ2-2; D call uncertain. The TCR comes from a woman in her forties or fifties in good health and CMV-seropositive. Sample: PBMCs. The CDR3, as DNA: TGTGCCAGTAGTAGGTCGTACTACACCGGGGAGCTGTTTTTT. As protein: CASSRSYYTGELFF.